This entry lists 27 T cell receptor beta chains sequenced from one sample in a study of blood T cell repertoires in COVID-19. Using immunoSEQ multiplex PCR, the repertoire was profiled, and TCRdb retains in-frame clones only, with some absent. The table lists tens of thousands of clones, around 83% of them singletons. Sample: peripheral blood. The receptors come from a man in his fifties with COVID-19, enrolled during active disease.

V is TRBV5-1 and J is TRBJ1-4, with TRBD1 matching 8 bases. Germline values: CDR1 SGHRS, CDR2 YFSETQ. The J segment lost 4 bases and the V segment lost 5 bases, leaving 7 bases of the junction unmatched. There are 15 residues in the CDR3. CDR3 sequence reads: CASRRPTGDNEKLFF. In DNA form, the CDR3 reads TGCGCCAGCAGACGCCCGACAGGGGATAATGAAAAACTGTTTTTT.

The rearrangement links TRBV4-2 to TRBJ2-3; 7 nucleotides align to TRBD1. Germline-derived CDR1 and CDR2 are LGHNA and YNFKEQ. The junction had 11 bases not matched to a gene; V was cut back by 0 bases and J by 2 bases. The CDR3 loop spans 18 amino acids. The CDR3 here is CASSQDRGRGIYTDTQYF. The CDR3 nucleotides read TGTGCCAGCAGCCAAGATCGGGGCAGGGGGATTTACACAGATACGCAGTATTTT.

The chain recombines TRBV29-1 with TRBJ2-2; TRBD2 agrees at 7 bases. Germline CDR1 is SQVTM and CDR2 is ANQGSEA. V was pared by 7 bases and J by 4 bases, with 12 bases of the junction left unmatched. This CDR3 comprises 15 residues. The chain's CDR3 is CSAVGGGQVTGELFF. DNA for the CDR3: TGCAGCGCTGTGGGGGGAGGGCAGGTCACCGGGGAGCTGTTTTTT.

The gene calls are TRBV7-3 and TRBJ2-1; no firm D call. V lost 5 bases to trimming and J lost 5 bases, with 10 bases between them. The CDR3 has 13 amino acids. Germline values: CDR1 SGHTA, CDR2 FQGTGA. CDR3 DNA: TGTGCCAGCAGCCGAGCCTCGGACAATGAGCAGTTCTTC. Residues: CASSRASDNEQFF.

The table lists this clone with a count of one. Other DNA variants within this sample encode the same CDR3. The chain is built from TRBV11-3 and TRBJ2-5; the D gene is possibly TRBD1 (5 bases). V was trimmed by 4 bases and J by 5 bases, leaving 5 bases between them. CDR1 is SGHNT, CDR2 YENEEA, per germline. This CDR3 comprises 11 residues. CDR3 loop: CASSSGETQYF. The CDR3 DNA follows: TGTGCCAGCAGCTCAGGGGAGACCCAGTACTTC.

In its sample, this clone was seen once. The chain couples TRBV6-5 to TRBJ2-7, with TRBD2 matching 11 bases. The CDR3 is 15 amino acids. With 7 bases clipped from V and 5 bases from J, the junction kept 10 bases outside the gene matches. Germline V gene data show CDR1 as MNHEY and CDR2 as SVGAGI. CDR3 nucleotide sequence: TGTGCCAGCACCAAAGGGGTAGCGGGAGGGGACGAGCAGTACTTC. Translated, it gives CASTKGVAGGDEQYF.

J is TRBJ2-2 and V is TRBV7-9, with a possible D match to TRBD1 (5 bases). Germline V lookup: CDR1 SEHNR, CDR2 FQNEAQ (reference sequence). The CDR3 consists of 15 residues. V was shortened by 4 bases and J by 0 bases, with 9 bases between the two germline ends. CDR3 protein: CASSYGATNTGELFF. Here the CDR3 DNA reads TGTGCCAGCAGCTATGGGGCTACGAACACCGGGGAGCTGTTTTTT.

The V and J genes are TRBV24-1 and TRBJ2-5, with 10 nucleotides matching TRBD1. The CDR3 contains 15 residues. In germline, CDR1 is KGHDR, CDR2 SFDVKD. V trimming: 5 bases; J trimming: 5 bases; junction bases outside the gene matches: 7. CDR3 in amino acids: CATSAPTGGRETQYF. CDR3 DNA: TGTGCCACCAGTGCCCCGACAGGGGGCCGTGAGACCCAGTACTTC.

Details on this clone: The junction does not match germline at one end; this may be a read error. V and J are TRBV9 and TRBJ2-7, with TRBD2 matching over 7 bases. The V gene's germline CDR1 is SGDLS and CDR2 YYNGEE. The CDR3 length is 14 residues. In DNA form, the CDR3 reads TGTGCCAGCAGTGTAGGTGCTAGCGGTTACGAGCAGTACTTC. Encoded protein: CASSVGASGYEQYF.

The genes are TRBV6-5 and TRBJ1-1, with D perhaps TRBD1 (5 bases). Trimming took off 6 bases at V and 8 bases at J, with 13 bases between the two ends. The CDR3 covers 12 residues. Germline V gives CDR1 MNHEY, CDR2 SVGAGI. As DNA, the CDR3 is TGTGCCAGCAGCCGTCAGGGCGAGGAAGCTTTCTTT. This codes for CASSRQGEEAFF.

This clone appeared a few times. J is TRBJ1-1 and V is TRBV27; tentative D call: TRBD1 (6 bases). Germline CDR1 and CDR2: MNHEY and SMNVEV (reference sequence). The V end was cut by 5 bases, the J end by 5 bases, with 18 bases between. This CDR3 contains 15 residues. CDR3 in amino acids: CASSPPQGRGTEAFF. The DNA for the CDR3 is TGTGCCAGCAGTCCGCCCCAGGGGAGGGGGACTGAAGCTTTCTTT.

This chain uses TRBV30 with TRBJ2-5; 8 bases line up with TRBD1. Germline CDR1 and CDR2: GTSNPN and SVGIG (reference sequence). The CDR3 extends over 14 amino acids. After removal of 2 bases from V and 4 bases from J, the junction contained 6 bases not matched to a gene. Written as DNA, the CDR3 is TGTGCCTGGAGTCGGACAGGGCAGCGAGAGACCCAGTACTTC. Amino acid sequence: CAWSRTGQRETQYF.

This rearrangement joins TRBV28 to TRBJ2-7; 7 nucleotides agree with TRBD1. J gave up 7 bases and V 5 bases, and 5 bases lay outside the gene matches. The germline CDR1 and CDR2 sequences are MDHEN and SYDVKM. The CDR3 runs 12 residues. CDR3 DNA: TGTGCCAGCAGTACAGGGGCGAGAGAGCAGTACTTC. As protein: CASSTGAREQYF.

The V gene is TRBV19, the J gene TRBJ1-5, with D perhaps matching TRBD1 (6 bases). The CDR3 is made up of 15 amino acids. Germline V gene data show CDR1 as LNHDA and CDR2 as SQIVND (reference sequence). V shed 5 bases and J shed 6 bases, with 17 bases lying between them. CDR3 nucleotides: TGTGCCAGTAGTCTTGACAGCCCCAGGGGTCAGCCCCAGCATTTT. This codes for CASSLDSPRGQPQHF.

This chain joins TRBV2 and TRBJ2-2; 12 bases are shared with TRBD1. Germline V gives CDR1 SNHLY, CDR2 FYNNEI. Trimming at V came to 5 bases and at J to 4 bases, leaving 11 bases not matched to a gene. The length of the CDR3 is 18 residues. The DNA for the CDR3 is TGTGCCAGCAGTCTAAAGATGGGGACAGGGGGCCTCACCGGGGAGCTGTTTTTT. It encodes CASSLKMGTGGLTGELFF.

The chain links TRBV6-6 to TRBJ1-2; 8 bases are shared with TRBD1. This CDR3 spans 15 amino acids. V was pared by 2 bases and J by 7 bases, with 9 bases of the junction left unmatched. Germline loops: CDR1 MNHNY, CDR2 SVGAGI (reference sequence). CDR3 coding DNA: TGTGCCAGCAGTTACGGACAGGGTAAAGGGAGTGGCTACACCTTC. Translation: CASSYGQGKGSGYTF.

This chain uses TRBV7-2 with TRBJ1-2, with D tentatively TRBD1 (5 bases). Looked up from germline, CDR1 is SGHTA and CDR2 is FQGNSA. The V end lost 7 bases, the J end lost 8 bases, and 11 bases lay between the germline ends. This CDR3 is built from 11 residues. This CDR3 reads CASTLGLGYTF. DNA of the CDR3: TGTGCCAGCACCCTGGGGCTCGGCTACACCTTC. The full variable domain, with the rest looked up from reference TRBV7-2 and TRBJ1-2, is GAGVSQSPSNKVTEKGKDVELRCDPISGHTALYWYRQSLGQGLEFLIYFQGNSAPDKSGLPSDRFSAERTGGSVSTLTIQRTQQEDSAVYLCASTLGLGYTFGSGTRLTVV.

This chain uses TRBV7-9 with TRBJ2-1; weak D call: TRBD2 (5 bases). Germline CDR1 and CDR2: SEHNR and FQNEAQ (reference sequence). This CDR3 region has 14 residues. V was pared by 5 bases and J by 7 bases, with 15 bases between. The CDR3 region is CASSPDPGKNEQFF. CDR3 sequence (DNA): TGTGCCAGCAGCCCGGACCCGGGGAAAAATGAGCAGTTCTTC.

This clone was found a few times. The chain joins TRBV7-9 to TRBJ1-6; 8 nucleotides agree with TRBD1. CDR1 is SEHNR and CDR2 is FQNEAQ in the germline V gene (reference sequence). This CDR3 is 14 amino acids long. Losses at the gene ends were 5 bases for V and 5 bases for J; bases not matched to a gene: 2. In DNA form, the CDR3 reads TGTGCCAGCAGCGGGACAGGAGATAATTCACCCCTCCACTTT. Its translation is CASSGTGDNSPLHF.

The chain carries TRBV5-1 and TRBJ2-5; 7 bases agree with TRBD2. Germline V gives CDR1 SGHRS, CDR2 YFSETQ. This CDR3 has 14 amino acids. Germline trimming cut 0 bases from V and 1 base from J; bases unmatched to any gene: 0. CDR3 coding DNA: TGCGCCAGCAGCTTGGCGGGGGGCCAAGAGACCCAGTACTTC. Translating gives CASSLAGGQETQYF.

This clone was counted between two and nine times. The chain recombines TRBV9 with TRBJ2-6, with 11 bases that match TRBD1. V shed 3 bases, J shed 2 bases, and the junction held 19 bases outside the gene matches. Germline V gene sequence: CDR1 SGDLS, CDR2 YYNGEE. This CDR3 is built from 22 residues. CDR3 nucleotides: TGTGCCAGCAGCGCGAGGCCCAGGACAGGGGGCGCGGGCTCTCCTGGGGCCAACGTCCTGACTTTC. Its translation: CASSARPRTGGAGSPGANVLTF.

The gene calls are TRBV5-1 and TRBJ2-5, with 9 bases matching TRBD2. V trimming: 2 bases; J trimming: 2 bases; junction bases outside the gene matches: 7. Germline CDR1 is SGHRS and CDR2 is YFSETQ. The CDR3 covers 16 residues. As DNA, the CDR3 is TGCGCCAGCAGCTTCCCTAGCGGGATGCGGCAAGAGACCCAGTACTTC. Amino acids: CASSFPSGMRQETQYF.

The V gene is TRBV6-6, the J gene TRBJ1-5, with TRBD1 matching 7 bases. The V gene's germline CDR1 is MNHNY and CDR2 SVGAGI (reference sequence). CDR3 length: 15 residues. The V segment lost 0 bases and the J segment 6 bases; nucleotides outside the gene matches: 5. Here the CDR3 reads CASSYSIQGGQPQHF. The CDR3 DNA reads as TGTGCCAGCAGTTACTCGATTCAGGGGGGTCAGCCCCAGCATTTT.

The chain couples TRBV10-3 to TRBJ2-3, with 12 bases fitting TRBD2. Germline trimming cut 8 bases from V and 4 bases from J; bases unmatched to any gene: 7. Germline V gene data show CDR1 as ENHRY and CDR2 as SYGVKD. This CDR3 is built from 15 residues. The CDR3, as DNA: TGTGCCATCGGCAAGACTAGCGGGAGCGCAGATACGCAGTATTTT. As protein: CAIGKTSGSADTQYF.

The rearrangement uses TRBV28 and TRBJ1-1; 7 bases are a match to TRBD1. This CDR3 region has 14 residues. Trimming took 6 bases from V and 0 from J; bases not matched to a gene: 4. Germline CDR1 and CDR2: MDHEN and SYDVKM. CDR3 in amino acids: CASSYRGMNTEAFF. DNA for the CDR3: TGTGCCAGCAGCTACAGGGGTATGAACACTGAAGCTTTCTTT.

The chain employs TRBV14 and TRBJ2-7; tentative D call: TRBD1 (5 bases). The V end was cut by 4 bases, the J end by 1 base, with 11 bases between. The CDR3 sequence is 14 residues long. Germline V gene sequence: CDR1 SGHDN, CDR2 FVKESK. The CDR3 nucleotides are TGTGCCAGCAGCCGCACCCAGGGTTCCTACGAGCAGTACTTC. Amino acids: CASSRTQGSYEQYF.

The V gene is TRBV28, the J gene TRBJ1-4; 8 nucleotides match TRBD1. The V segment lost 5 bases and the J segment 8 bases; nucleotides outside the gene matches: 10. This CDR3 has 15 amino acids. CDR1 is MDHEN, CDR2 SYDVKM, per germline. The CDR3, as DNA: TGTGCCAGCAGTCCCGGACAGGGCGAGTTGGAAAAACTGTTTTTT. Its translation: CASSPGQGELEKLFF.